This T cell receptor beta chain was captured by sequencing in a study of response to subunit inactivated influenza vaccine. General study findings and limits: Each seasonal influenza vaccination recruits few new T cells, the authors suggested.

V was pared by 5 bases and J by 3 bases, with 7 bases of the junction left unmatched. The CDR3 is 15 amino acids. The germline CDR1 and CDR2 sequences are DFQATT and SNEGSKA (reference sequence). Comment on this clonotype: Its matching antigen is unknown.

From the RT-PCR reads, TCRdb called clonotypes with MiXCR, one entry per CDR3 protein. This sample has around 790,000 distinct CDR3 sequences, with around 20% found just once. The clonotype originates from a man aged 50 to 59 who received an inactivated influenza vaccine. The specimen comprised PBMCs from blood, sampled 4 to 6 days after vaccination. This chain uses TRBV20-1 with TRBJ1-6; 7 nucleotides match TRBD1. CDR3 in amino acids: CSAPEGTVYNSPLHF. Here the CDR3 DNA reads TGCAGTGCTCCAGAAGGGACAGTCTATAATTCACCCCTCCACTTT.